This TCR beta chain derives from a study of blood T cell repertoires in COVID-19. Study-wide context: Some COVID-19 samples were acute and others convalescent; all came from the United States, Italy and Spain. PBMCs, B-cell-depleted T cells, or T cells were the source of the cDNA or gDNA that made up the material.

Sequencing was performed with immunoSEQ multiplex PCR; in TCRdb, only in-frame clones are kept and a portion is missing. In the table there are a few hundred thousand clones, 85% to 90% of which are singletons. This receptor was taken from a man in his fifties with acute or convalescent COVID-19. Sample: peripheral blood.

The CDR3 nucleotides read TGCGCCAGCAGCCCCACTGCTAGCGGGGCGGCCGCCTACGAGCAGTACTTC. It yields the protein CASSPTASGAAAYEQYF. The chain employs TRBV5-1 and TRBJ2-7; 9 bases align to TRBD2. CDR3 size: 17 residues. CDR1 is SGHRS and CDR2 is YFSETQ in the germline V gene. The V segment lost 4 bases and the J segment 2 bases; nucleotides outside the gene matches: 13.